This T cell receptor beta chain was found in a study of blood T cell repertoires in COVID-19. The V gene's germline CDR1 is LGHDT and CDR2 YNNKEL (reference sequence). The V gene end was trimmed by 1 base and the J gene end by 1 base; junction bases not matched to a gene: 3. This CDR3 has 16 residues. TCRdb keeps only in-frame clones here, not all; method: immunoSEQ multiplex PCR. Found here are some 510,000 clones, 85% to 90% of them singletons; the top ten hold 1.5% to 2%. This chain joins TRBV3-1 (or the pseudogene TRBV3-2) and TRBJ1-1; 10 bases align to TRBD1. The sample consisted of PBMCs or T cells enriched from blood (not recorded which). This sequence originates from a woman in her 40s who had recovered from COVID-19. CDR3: CASSQGTGGWNTEAFF. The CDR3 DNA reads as TGTGCCAGCAGCCAAGGGACAGGGGGTTGGAACACTGAAGCTTTCTTT.